The T cell receptor (beta chain) described here comes from a study of blood T cells in healthy people across ages. Per the germline V gene, CDR1 is SGHTA and CDR2 is FQGNSA. This CDR3 region has 15 residues. Through a sample-barcoded 5' primer and a J-beta primer mix, a second PCR was run for roughly 6 to 11 cycles. TCRdb analysed the 5' RACE reads with MiXCR anew, one entry per CDR3 protein. The sample has about 580,000 distinct CDR3 sequences; roughly 48% are singletons. V usage is TRBV7-2 and J usage is TRBJ2-4; no definite D call. The DNA end is a closer match to TRBJ2-7, so the J assignment may be wrong. This TCR was recovered from a man older than 75 in good health. The sequenced material came from blood. The CDR3 DNA reads TGTGCCAGCAGCTTAGATGGCTCGGCAAACTACGAGCAGTACTTC. Protein: CASSLDGSANYEQYF.